A single T cell receptor (beta chain) is shown here with its context. This sample was taken from a study of blood T cell repertoires in COVID-19. About the research overall: COVID-19 samples from acute and convalescent phases originated in the United States, Italy and Spain. T cells, B-cell-depleted T cells, or PBMCs supplied cDNA or gDNA.

Per the authors' pipeline: How many nucleated cells were present was estimated from reference gene primer amplification. Data came from immunoSEQ multiplex PCR; TCRdb stores just in-frame clones and leaves some out. From that table come the V and J calls and clone size; the DNA was used to work out D and trimming. Among about 130,000 clones listed, 81% were seen once. The sequencing input was peripheral blood. The TCR sequence derives from a woman in her 50s with acute or convalescent COVID-19.

CDR3 in amino acids: CASSLVGEEGVYGYTF. In nucleotides, the CDR3 is TGTGCCAGCAGTTTAGTAGGGGAGGAAGGAGTCTATGGCTACACCTTC. This rearrangement joins TRBV28 to TRBJ1-2; D might be TRBD1 (5 bases). The CDR3 is 16 amino acids. The ends were cut back, 2 bases at V and 4 bases at J, with 17 bases in the middle. The germline gives CDR1 MDHEN, CDR2 SYDVKM.